This T cell receptor (beta chain) was captured in a study of T cells in Graves' hyperthyroidism and ophthalmopathy. This clonotype has at least ten counts. Its antigen is not known. There were TCR beta CDR3 regions amplified from RNA transcripts. An initial round of RT-PCR targeting the TCR CDR3 relied on the HTBI primer set. TCRdb re-derived calls from the multiplex PCR reads in MiXCR, one entry per CDR3 protein. The table lists about 740,000 distinct CDR3 sequences, approximately 14% of them singletons, with approximately 10% in the top ten. Study outcomes and limitations: Most thyroid clonotypes expanded above 0.001 were also detected in blood. Classification by a 13 V-J model distinguished ophthalmopathy from stable hyperthyroidism.

Material for sequencing was blood. The sequence derives from a woman aged 18-29 years with Graves' hyperthyroidism.

The CDR3 DNA follows: TGTGCCAGCAGCTTTCGGGGGCCGGTGAACACTGAAGCTTTCTTT. This gives the protein CASSFRGPVNTEAFF. The gene calls are TRBV5-8 and TRBJ1-1; possibly TRBD1 for D (6 bases). Trimming stripped 2 bases from V and 0 bases from J, with 11 bases between. The CDR3 length is 15 residues. Germline V gives CDR1 SGHTS, CDR2 YDEGEE.